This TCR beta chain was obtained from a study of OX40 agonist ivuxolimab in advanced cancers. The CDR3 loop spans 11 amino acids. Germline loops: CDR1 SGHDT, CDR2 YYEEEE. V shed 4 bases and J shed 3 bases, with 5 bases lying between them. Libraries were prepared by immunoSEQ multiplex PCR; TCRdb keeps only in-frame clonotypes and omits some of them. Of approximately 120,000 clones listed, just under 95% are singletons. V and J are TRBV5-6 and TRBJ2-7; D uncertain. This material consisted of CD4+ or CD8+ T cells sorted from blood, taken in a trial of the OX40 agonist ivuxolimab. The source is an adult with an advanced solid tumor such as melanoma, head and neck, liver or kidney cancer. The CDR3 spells CASSVGYEQYF. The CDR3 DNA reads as TGTGCCAGCAGCGTCGGCTACGAGCAGTACTTC.